This TCR beta chain was documented in a study of OX40 agonist ivuxolimab in advanced cancers. Study results and limitations: CD8+ T cells were the subset that, on average, had more expanded clones than CD4+. Determination of antigen specificity was not performed for the expanded peripheral T cells.

A word on this clone: Its antigen is currently unknown.

Data came from immunoSEQ multiplex PCR; TCRdb stores just in-frame clones and leaves some out. The profile shows over 50,000 clones, roughly 87% of them singletons. The V gene lost 3 bases and the J gene lost 2 bases, with 10 bases spanning the gap. The germline CDR1 and CDR2 sequences are LNHDA and SQIVND (reference sequence). The CDR3 sequence is 14 residues long. The clonotype originates from an adult with an advanced solid tumor such as melanoma, head and neck, liver or kidney cancer. Sample: CD4+ or CD8+ T cells sorted from blood, taken in a trial of the OX40 agonist ivuxolimab. This rearrangement joins TRBV19 to TRBJ1-1, with D hard to call. In DNA form, the CDR3 reads TGTGCCAGTAGTATCCCGGCAGGTAACACTGAAGCTTTCTTT. As protein: CASSIPAGNTEAFF.